The 4 T cell receptor beta chains given below trace back to one sample, sequenced in a study of blood T cell repertoires in COVID-19. Profiled with immunoSEQ multiplex PCR; TCRdb holds only in-frame clones, not every one. The repertoire holds about 160,000 clones, around 89% seen once, with less than 8.5% in the top ten. Sequences were obtained from PBMCs or T cells enriched from blood (not recorded which). The receptors were sampled from a woman in her 50s who had recovered from COVID-19.

The chain uses TRBV7-9 and TRBJ1-1; D perhaps matches TRBD1 (5 bases). The CDR3 sequence is 15 residues long. Germline loops: CDR1 SEHNR, CDR2 FQNEAQ (reference sequence). Between the trimmed V and J ends, which lost 7 bases and 6 bases, there was a span of 21 bases. The CDR3 here is CASTSEGRLSAEAFF. The DNA for the CDR3 is TGTGCCAGCACCTCGGAGGGGCGTCTATCGGCTGAAGCTTTCTTT.

This chain joins TRBV7-8 and TRBJ2-1; 15 nucleotides match TRBD2. Germline lookup yields CDR1 SGHVS and CDR2 FQNEAQ. V lost 5 bases and J lost 8; bases outside the gene matches: 10. This CDR3 is built from 17 residues. This CDR3 is CASSLRTSGGAGDEQFF. The CDR3 DNA reads TGTGCCAGCAGCCTCAGGACTAGCGGGGGGGCCGGTGATGAGCAGTTCTTC.

The chain carries TRBV12-3 or TRBV12-4 and TRBJ1-1; no reliable D call. V was clipped by 6 bases and J by 3 bases, with 8 bases between them. There are 12 residues in the CDR3. This chain's CDR3 is CASRPRDTEAFF. For the CDR3, the DNA is TGTGCCAGCAGGCCCCGGGACACTGAAGCTTTCTTT.

The chain is built from TRBV3-1 (or the pseudogene TRBV3-2) and TRBJ1-6; D unclear. V lost 0 bases and J 7 bases, leaving 10 bases between the germline ends. From germline, CDR1 is LGHDT and CDR2 YNNKEL (reference sequence). CDR3 length: 15 amino acids. The CDR3 is CASSQENRGNSPLHF. As DNA, the CDR3 is TGTGCCAGCAGCCAAGAGAACCGAGGGAATTCACCCCTCCACTTT.